A single sample gave rise to the 32 T cell receptor beta chains below, sequenced in a study of cytomegalovirus exposure and HLA in healthy donors (TCRdb year 2017). Library generation was performed with the immunoSEQ multiplex PCR assay. A mixture of 60 forward primers for TCR Vbeta segments and 13 reverse primers for TCR Jbeta segments was used in the multiplex PCR. Held by TCRdb, this immuneACCESS table contains in-frame sequences only and omits some clones. Under half of the omission traces to an unresolved V gene where checked; the cause of the rest is unknown. The sample data list more than 150,000 clones, and about 90% of these were observed just once. Clones ranked in the top ten supply about 0.24% of the sample. Sequencing was performed on PBMCs. The receptors derive from a girl less than two years old in good health and CMV-seronegative.

The J gene is TRBJ2-1, the V gene TRBV29-1; maybe TRBD2 (6 bases). The CDR3 extends over 13 amino acids. Trimming removed 3 bases from V and 9 bases from J, with 15 bases in between. CDR1 and CDR2 from the germline V gene are SQVTM and ANQGSEA. CDR3 coding DNA: TGCAGCGTTGAGTCGCTAAGGGGAGGTGAGCAGTTCTTC. This sequence encodes CSVESLRGGEQFF.

V gene TRBV5-1 combines with J gene TRBJ2-7, with 7 positions matching TRBD1. This CDR3 comprises 17 residues. Germline values: CDR1 SGHRS, CDR2 YFSETQ. The V and J ends lost 2 bases and 1 base, in that order; junction bases with no gene match: 12. CDR3 loop: CASSFLPPTGASYEQYF. The DNA of the CDR3 is TGCGCCAGCAGCTTCCTACCCCCTACAGGGGCTTCCTACGAGCAGTACTTC.

The chain is built from TRBV29-1 and TRBJ1-2; 10 bases map to TRBD1. Germline V gives CDR1 SQVTM, CDR2 ANQGSEA. J gave up 9 bases and V 3 bases, and 10 bases lay outside the gene matches. The CDR3 contains 14 residues. CDR3 DNA sequence: TGCAGCGTTGATGGTCCGGGACAGGGGAATCGCTACACCTTC. Translating gives CSVDGPGQGNRYTF.

The chain is built from TRBV6-5 and TRBJ1-1, with D unresolved. CDR3 length: 14 residues. The V end lost 6 bases, the J end lost 1 base, and 12 bases lay between the germline ends. Germline CDR1 MNHEY, CDR2 SVGAGI. Here the CDR3 reads CASSITQWNTEAFF. CDR3 DNA: TGTGCCAGCAGCATCACGCAGTGGAACACTGAAGCTTTCTTT.

This chain joins TRBV2 and TRBJ2-7, with D unresolved. CDR1 is SNHLY and CDR2 is FYNNEI in the germline V gene. The CDR3 extends over 13 amino acids. Trimming took off 5 bases at V and 3 bases at J, with 11 bases between the two ends. CDR3 protein: CASSSASLYEQYF. As DNA, the CDR3 is TGTGCCAGCAGTAGCGCCAGCCTCTACGAGCAGTACTTC.

This clone came up a few times. The same CDR3 also results from other DNA sequences found in this sample. This chain uses TRBV19 with TRBJ2-7, with 11 bases lining up with TRBD2. This CDR3 has 16 amino acids. J was trimmed by 5 bases and V by 5 bases; bases with no gene match: 11. In germline, CDR1 is LNHDA, CDR2 SQIVND (reference sequence). The CDR3 region is CASSGFSGRALHEQYF. CDR3 in DNA: TGTGCCAGTAGTGGATTTAGCGGGAGGGCCCTCCACGAGCAGTACTTC. Full variable domain (remainder filled in from reference TRBV19 and TRBJ2-7): DGGITQSPKYLFRKEGQNVTLSCEQNLNHDAMYWYRQDPGQGLRLIYYSQIVNDFQKGDIAEGYSVSREKKESFPLTVTSAQKNPTAFYLCASSGFSGRALHEQYFGPGTRLTVT.

The chain employs TRBV4-1 and TRBJ1-2; tentative D call: TRBD1 (5 bases). V lost 0 bases to trimming and J lost 2 bases, with 7 bases between them. The CDR3 covers 14 residues. Germline CDR1 and CDR2: MGHRA and YSYEKL. This CDR3 reads CASSQDRQNYGYTF. The CDR3 DNA reads as TGCGCCAGCAGCCAAGATCGACAGAACTATGGCTACACCTTC.

The rearrangement joins TRBV7-8 to TRBJ2-2, with D uncertain. V lost 5 bases and J 3 bases, leaving 4 bases between the germline ends. This CDR3 has 12 amino acids. Germline loops: CDR1 SGHVS, CDR2 FQNEAQ. Here the CDR3 DNA reads TGTGCCAGCAGCCCGGACACCGGGGAGCTGTTTTTT. Encoded protein: CASSPDTGELFF.

The chain links TRBV4-1 to TRBJ2-5, with 12 bases identical to TRBD2. The CDR3 runs 17 residues. CDR1 is MGHRA, CDR2 YSYEKL, per germline. Trimming removed 0 bases from V and 1 base from J; junction bases left unmatched: 3. The CDR3 nucleotides are TGCGCCAGCAGCCAAGATATGGGACTAGCGGGCCAAGAGACCCAGTACTTC. Protein: CASSQDMGLAGQETQYF.

The V gene is TRBV5-4, the J gene TRBJ2-1; the match to TRBD2 covers 10 bases. From germline, CDR1 is SGHNT and CDR2 YYREEE (reference sequence). V shed 4 bases, J shed 4 bases, and the junction held 8 bases outside the gene matches. The CDR3 has 16 amino acids. CDR3 residues: CASSSRKRGGYNEQFF. CDR3 bases: TGTGCCAGCAGCAGCCGGAAGCGGGGGGGTTACAATGAGCAGTTCTTC.

The chain employs TRBV4-1 and TRBJ2-1; the match to TRBD2 covers 11 bases. The CDR3 extends over 18 amino acids. Germline trimming cut 4 bases from V and 7 bases from J; bases unmatched to any gene: 15. Germline V gene lookup returns CDR1 MGHRA and CDR2 YSYEKL. Here the CDR3 DNA reads TGCGCCAGCAGCCCGGGGGGGTTACTAGCGGGGGTTTCGAATGAGCAGTTCTTC. Translated, it gives CASSPGGLLAGVSNEQFF.

This clone appeared once. The rearrangement joins TRBV6-6 to TRBJ2-2; D is uncertain. Germline V gene lookup returns CDR1 MNHNY and CDR2 SVGAGI (reference sequence). This CDR3 has 14 amino acids. V was cut by 2 bases and J by 1 base, with 5 bases left in between. For the CDR3, the DNA is TGTGCCAGCAGTTACCCAGAGAACACCGGGGAGCTGTTTTTT. Translated, it gives CASSYPENTGELFF.

This chain joins TRBV5-6 and TRBJ1-2, with D maybe TRBD1 (5 bases). This CDR3 has 14 residues. Germline CDR1 and CDR2: SGHDT and YYEEEE. V was cut by 1 base and J by 8 bases, with 15 bases left in between. The CDR3 loop reads CASSLRSGGRGYTF. CDR3 DNA sequence: TGTGCCAGCAGCTTGCGGTCCGGGGGACGGGGCTACACCTTC.

V and J are TRBV19 and TRBJ2-5; D ambiguous. This CDR3 comprises 12 residues. V lost 5 bases and J lost 5, with 9 bases in between. The germline CDR1 and CDR2 sequences are LNHDA and SQIVND (reference sequence). The CDR3 is CASSEAEETQYF. Here the CDR3 DNA reads TGTGCCAGTAGTGAGGCAGAGGAGACCCAGTACTTC.

The chain recombines TRBV4-1 with TRBJ2-7, with 9 bases that match TRBD2. The junction had 11 bases not matched to a gene; V was cut back by 0 bases and J by 5 bases. Germline V gene sequence: CDR1 MGHRA, CDR2 YSYEKL. The CDR3 sequence is 17 residues long. Here the CDR3 DNA reads TGCGCCAGCAGCCAAGACGGAGCGGGAGGTGCCGGGGACGAGCAGTACTTC. Encoded protein: CASSQDGAGGAGDEQYF.

This sequence joins TRBV7-9 and TRBJ2-7, with TRBD2 identical over 10 bases. The CDR3 is 15 amino acids. CDR1 and CDR2 from the germline V gene are SEHNR and FQNEAQ (reference sequence). With V trimmed by 4 bases and J by 9 bases, 12 bases remained unmatched. The CDR3 DNA reads as TGTGCCAGCAGCTCCTCAAGCGGGGGGGTGTGTAGGCAGTACTTC. Translated: CASSSSSGGVCRQYF.

V usage is TRBV7-2 and J usage is TRBJ2-5; D remains ambiguous. The CDR3 has 13 amino acids. Per the germline V gene, CDR1 is SGHTA and CDR2 is FQGNSA. The V and J ends lost 1 base and 4 bases respectively, with 7 bases between them. CDR3 DNA sequence: TGTGCCAGCAGCTTAGGTCCGGGAGAGACCCAGTACTTC. This sequence encodes CASSLGPGETQYF. Full variable domain (missing parts from reference TRBV7-2 and TRBJ2-5): GAGVSQSPSNKVTEKGKDVELRCDPISGHTALYWYRQSLGQGLEFLIYFQGNSAPDKSGLPSDRFSAERTGGSVSTLTIQRTQQEDSAVYLCASSLGPGETQYFGPGTRLLVL.

This chain links TRBV18 with TRBJ1-2; no clear D gene. This CDR3 has 14 amino acids. The germline CDR1 and CDR2 sequences are KGHSH and LQKENI. V lost 3 bases, J lost 1 base, and 9 bases lay in between. The CDR3 region is CASSPREINYGYTF. The CDR3 DNA sequence: TGTGCCAGCTCACCGCGGGAGATTAACTATGGCTACACCTTC. Variable domain in full (rest from reference TRBV18 and TRBJ1-2): NAGVMQNPRHLVRRRGQEARLRCSPMKGHSHVYWYRQLPEEGLKFMVYLQKENIIDESGMPKERFSAEFPKEGPSILRIQQVVRGDSAAYFCASSPREINYGYTFGSGTRLTVV.

The chain couples TRBV10-1 to TRBJ2-7; 11 positions agree with TRBD2. The CDR3 runs to 14 residues. Per the germline V gene, CDR1 is WNHNN and CDR2 is SYGVQD (reference sequence). V dropped 6 bases and J dropped 3; count of bases not matched to a gene: 4. This CDR3 reads CASSDTSGGYEQYF. CDR3 coding DNA: TGCGCCAGCAGCGACACTAGCGGGGGCTACGAGCAGTACTTC.

This clone appeared once. The chain couples TRBV5-6 to TRBJ1-1; possible D gene TRBD1, 5 bases. The V end was cut by 2 bases, the J end by 1 base, with 6 bases between. Germline V lookup: CDR1 SGHDT, CDR2 YYEEEE. The CDR3 totals 13 residues. The CDR3 region is CASSLDRNTEAFF. The CDR3 DNA reads TGTGCCAGCAGCTTAGACAGGAACACTGAAGCTTTCTTT. Using reference TRBV5-6 and TRBJ1-1 for the parts outside the CDR3, the full variable domain is DAGVTQSPTHLIKTRGQQVTLRCSPKSGHDTVSWYQQALGQGPQFIFQYYEEEERQRGNFPDRFSGHQFPNYSSELNVNALLLGDSALYLCASSLDRNTEAFFGQGTRLTVV.

This clone was observed a handful of times. This sequence joins TRBV5-1 and TRBJ2-1, with D perhaps TRBD2 (5 bases). In germline, CDR1 is SGHRS, CDR2 YFSETQ. CDR3 length: 14 residues. The V end was cut by 0 bases, the J end by 4 bases, with 8 bases between. The CDR3 DNA reads TGCGCCAGCAGCTTGGGACTACCATACAATGAGCAGTTCTTC. This gives the protein CASSLGLPYNEQFF.

As for this clone: The junction does not match germline at one end; this may be a read error. This rearrangement joins TRBV6-6 to TRBJ2-1; D is perhaps TRBD2 (6 bases). The CDR3 has 13 amino acids. CDR1 and CDR2 from the germline V gene are MNHNY and SVGAGI (reference sequence). The CDR3 sequence: CASNYLNTGLRFF. The CDR3 coding sequence is TGTGCCAGCAATTACCTGAACACGGGACTCCGGTTCTTC.

V is TRBV4-2 and J is TRBJ2-2; tentatively, D is TRBD2 (7 bases). CDR3 length: 16 amino acids. The V end lost 0 bases, the J end lost 4 bases, and 12 bases lay between the germline ends. Germline CDR1 is LGHNA and CDR2 is YNFKEQ. The CDR3 loop is CASSQERGQGTGELFF. CDR3 DNA: TGTGCCAGCAGCCAAGAGCGGGGGCAGGGCACCGGGGAGCTGTTTTTT.

This rearrangement joins TRBV16 to TRBJ1-2; 8 nucleotides agree with TRBD1. J was trimmed by 7 bases and V by 4 bases; bases with no gene match: 8. Germline CDR1 reads KGHSY; CDR2 reads FQNENV. The CDR3 covers 14 residues. CDR3 DNA: TGTGCCAGCAGCCCACCCGGACAGGGCGGTGGCTACACCTTC. It codes for CASSPPGQGGGYTF.

J is TRBJ2-3 and V is TRBV9; the match to TRBD2 covers 9 bases. Germline values: CDR1 SGDLS, CDR2 YYNGEE. The CDR3 consists of 16 residues. The V and J ends lost 4 bases and 3 bases, in that order; junction bases with no gene match: 9. DNA for the CDR3: TGTGCCAGCAGCCCTTGGGGTAGCGGGAGTACAGATACGCAGTATTTT. This translates into CASSPWGSGSTDTQYF.

This clone was observed a few times. J is TRBJ2-2 and V is TRBV5-1, with D possibly being TRBD2 (6 bases). Trimming took off 3 bases at V and 2 bases at J, with 14 bases between the two ends. The CDR3 runs to 16 residues. Germline CDR1 reads SGHRS; CDR2 reads YFSETQ. The CDR3 nucleotides read TGCGCCAGCAGCTACCCGGGACTCCCTAACACCGGGGAGCTGTTTTTT. Amino acids: CASSYPGLPNTGELFF.

The chain uses TRBV7-2 and TRBJ1-1; TRBD1 might be the D (6 bases). Per the germline V gene, CDR1 is SGHTA and CDR2 is FQGNSA. This CDR3 contains 14 residues. V was pared by 5 bases and J by 2 bases, with 12 bases between. CDR3 bases: TGTGCCAGCAGCGTCGGACAGACTAACACTGAAGCTTTCTTT. As protein: CASSVGQTNTEAFF. Drawing the rest from reference TRBV7-2 and TRBJ1-1, the complete variable domain is GAGVSQSPSNKVTEKGKDVELRCDPISGHTALYWYRQSLGQGLEFLIYFQGNSAPDKSGLPSDRFSAERTGGSVSTLTIQRTQQEDSAVYLCASSVGQTNTEAFFGQGTRLTVV.

V is TRBV10-3 and J is TRBJ2-7, with D tentatively TRBD1 (6 bases). This CDR3 is built from 20 residues. V lost 4 bases to trimming and J lost 0 bases, with 28 bases between them. Germline CDR1 ENHRY, CDR2 SYGVKD. CDR3 protein: CAISVAHTLSTGPGSYEQYF. The CDR3 bases are TGTGCCATCAGTGTAGCCCACACTCTCTCGACAGGCCCAGGCTCCTACGAGCAGTACTTC.

This clone has a handful of counts. V is TRBV18 and J is TRBJ2-7; D remains ambiguous. Trimming took off 8 bases at V and 0 bases at J, with 5 bases between the two ends. The CDR3 is 11 amino acids. CDR1 KGHSH and CDR2 LQKENI come from the germline V gene. The CDR3 sequence is CASLLSYEQYF. The CDR3 region has the DNA TGTGCCAGCCTCCTCTCCTACGAGCAGTACTTC. Full variable domain (missing parts from reference TRBV18 and TRBJ2-7): NAGVMQNPRHLVRRRGQEARLRCSPMKGHSHVYWYRQLPEEGLKFMVYLQKENIIDESGMPKERFSAEFPKEGPSILRIQQVVRGDSAAYFCASLLSYEQYFGPGTRLTVT.

The chain links TRBV6-5 to TRBJ1-6, with D perhaps matching TRBD1 (6 bases). There are 15 residues in the CDR3. CDR1 and CDR2 from the germline V gene are MNHEY and SVGAGI. The germline V and J ends were trimmed by 0 bases and 7 bases, with 10 bases remaining between them. The DNA for the CDR3 is TGTGCCAGCAGTTACTCCGGGACAAAGAATTCACCCCTCCACTTT. It encodes CASSYSGTKNSPLHF.

The chain carries TRBV2 and TRBJ1-6, with 11 nucleotides matching TRBD1. CDR3 length: 16 amino acids. The junction had 9 bases not matched to a gene; V was cut back by 3 bases and J by 11 bases. The germline V gene has CDR1 SNHLY and CDR2 FYNNEI. The CDR3 protein is CASSEDRGRGLAPLHF. For the CDR3, the DNA is TGTGCCAGCAGTGAGGACAGGGGGCGCGGTCTAGCACCCCTCCACTTT.

This rearrangement joins TRBV4-2 to TRBJ2-1, with TRBD1 identical over 9 bases. Germline V CDR1 and CDR2: LGHNA, YNFKEQ. J gave up 7 bases and V 4 bases, and 8 bases lay outside the gene matches. CDR3 size: 15 residues. The CDR3 DNA follows: TGTGCCAGCAGCCCGCAGACAGGGGGTAAAAATGAGCAGTTCTTC. Its translation is CASSPQTGGKNEQFF.